Sequencing of this TCR beta chain was carried out in a study of T-cell reconstitution after alpha-beta-depleted transplantation in children. Study-wide results and limits: By one year post-transplant, T-cell counts and diversity largely arose from T cells that were newly produced. Recipient T cells and thymic progenitors that survived were the source of the high TCRbeta diversity seen at day 60 in some patients. Reportedly, alpha-beta T cells present about two months post-transplant originated from several hundred expanded clones of graft origin.

As it was prepared, the TCRbeta library received unique molecular identifiers. TCRdb re-analysed the PCR reads in MiXCR, keeping a single row per CDR3 protein. This sample has 250,000 to 300,000 distinct CDR3 sequences, with 10% found just once. A few counts support this clonotype. Its antigen is unknown. Sample: PBMCs, taken before TCRalphabeta/CD19-depleted stem cell transplant. This TCR came from a boy in the first two years of life with acute myeloid leukemia, due to receive a stem cell transplant.

The CDR3 DNA sequence: TGTGCCAGCAGCCGATCGGTTGGTGGGGGAGAGACCCAGTACTTC. This sequence encodes CASSRSVGGGETQYF. The chain has TRBV14 and TRBJ2-5; D assignment may be TRBD1 or TRBD2 (5 bases each). This CDR3 has 15 amino acids. Germline CDR1 is SGHDN and CDR2 is FVKESK. V lost 4 bases to trimming and J lost 4 bases, with 16 bases between them.